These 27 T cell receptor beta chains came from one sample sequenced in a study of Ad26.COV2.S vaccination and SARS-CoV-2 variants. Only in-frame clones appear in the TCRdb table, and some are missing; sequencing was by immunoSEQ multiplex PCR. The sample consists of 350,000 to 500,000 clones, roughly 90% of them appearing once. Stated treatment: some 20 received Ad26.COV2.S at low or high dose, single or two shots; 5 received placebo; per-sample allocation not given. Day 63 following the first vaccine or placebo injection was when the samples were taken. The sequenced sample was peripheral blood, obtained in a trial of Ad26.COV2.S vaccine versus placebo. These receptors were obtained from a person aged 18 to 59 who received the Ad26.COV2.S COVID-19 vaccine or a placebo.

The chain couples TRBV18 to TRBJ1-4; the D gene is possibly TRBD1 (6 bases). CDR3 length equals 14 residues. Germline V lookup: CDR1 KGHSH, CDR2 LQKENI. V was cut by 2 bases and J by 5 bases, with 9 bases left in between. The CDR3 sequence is CASSPRTENEKLFF. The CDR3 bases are TGTGCCAGCTCACCAAGGACAGAGAATGAAAAACTGTTTTTT. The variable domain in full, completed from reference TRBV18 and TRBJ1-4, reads NAGVMQNPRHLVRRRGQEARLRCSPMKGHSHVYWYRQLPEEGLKFMVYLQKENIIDESGMPKERFSAEFPKEGPSILRIQQVVRGDSAAYFCASSPRTENEKLFFGSGTQLSVL.

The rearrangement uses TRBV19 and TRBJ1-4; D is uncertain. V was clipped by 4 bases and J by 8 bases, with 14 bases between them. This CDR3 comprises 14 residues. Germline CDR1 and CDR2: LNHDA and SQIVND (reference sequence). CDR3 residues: CASSKSGFGEKLFF. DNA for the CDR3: TGTGCCAGTAGTAAATCCGGCTTTGGGGAAAAACTGTTTTTT.

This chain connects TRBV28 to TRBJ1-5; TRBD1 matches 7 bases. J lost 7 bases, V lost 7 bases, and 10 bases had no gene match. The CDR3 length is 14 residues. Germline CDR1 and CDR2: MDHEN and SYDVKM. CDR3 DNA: TGTGCCAGCACCACCACAGGGGCCCGCCAGCCCCAGCATTTT. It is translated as CASTTTGARQPQHF.

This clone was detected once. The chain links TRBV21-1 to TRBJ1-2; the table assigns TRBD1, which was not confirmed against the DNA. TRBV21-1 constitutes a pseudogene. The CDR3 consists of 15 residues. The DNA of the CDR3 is TGTGCCAGCATCTCCTCGGACAGGGAAGGAGATGGCTACACCTTC. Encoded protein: CASISSDREGDGYTF.

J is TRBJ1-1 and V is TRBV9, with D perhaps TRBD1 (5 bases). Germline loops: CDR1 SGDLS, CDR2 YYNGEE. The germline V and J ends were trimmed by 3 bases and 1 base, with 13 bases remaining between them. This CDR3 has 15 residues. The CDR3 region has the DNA TGTGCCAGCAGCGGCCAGGGACGGAGGAACACTGAAGCTTTCTTT. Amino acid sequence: CASSGQGRRNTEAFF.

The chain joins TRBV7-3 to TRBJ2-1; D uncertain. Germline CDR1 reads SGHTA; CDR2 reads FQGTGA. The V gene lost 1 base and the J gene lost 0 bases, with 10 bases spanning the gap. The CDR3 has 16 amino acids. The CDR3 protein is CASSLMAQPSYNEQFF. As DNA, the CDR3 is TGTGCCAGCAGCTTAATGGCTCAGCCCTCCTACAATGAGCAGTTCTTC.

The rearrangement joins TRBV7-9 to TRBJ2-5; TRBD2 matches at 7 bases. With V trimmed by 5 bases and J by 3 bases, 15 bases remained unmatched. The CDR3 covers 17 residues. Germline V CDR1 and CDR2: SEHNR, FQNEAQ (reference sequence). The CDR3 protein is CASSPVGGAGREETQYF. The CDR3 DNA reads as TGTGCCAGCAGCCCCGTCGGAGGAGCGGGGAGGGAAGAGACCCAGTACTTC.

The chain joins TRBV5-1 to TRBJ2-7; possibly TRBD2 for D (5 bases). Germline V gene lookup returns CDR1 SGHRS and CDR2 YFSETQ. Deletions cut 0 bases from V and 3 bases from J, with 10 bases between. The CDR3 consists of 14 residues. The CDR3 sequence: CASSLEPADYEQYF. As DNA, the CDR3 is TGCGCCAGCAGCTTGGAACCAGCGGACTACGAGCAGTACTTC.

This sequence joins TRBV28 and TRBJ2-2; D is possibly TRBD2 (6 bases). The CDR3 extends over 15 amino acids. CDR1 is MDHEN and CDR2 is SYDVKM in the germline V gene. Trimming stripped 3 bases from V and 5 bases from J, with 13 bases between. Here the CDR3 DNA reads TGTGCCAGCAGTTTTCATCGGGGGATGACCGGGGAGCTGTTTTTT. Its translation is CASSFHRGMTGELFF.

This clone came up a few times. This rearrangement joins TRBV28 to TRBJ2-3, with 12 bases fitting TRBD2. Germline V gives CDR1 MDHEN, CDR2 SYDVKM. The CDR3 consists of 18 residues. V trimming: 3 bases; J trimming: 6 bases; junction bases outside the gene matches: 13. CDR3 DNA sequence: TGTGCCAGCAGTTTCAAGCTCACTCTAGCGGGGGGGCCCGATACGCAGTATTTT. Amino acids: CASSFKLTLAGGPDTQYF.

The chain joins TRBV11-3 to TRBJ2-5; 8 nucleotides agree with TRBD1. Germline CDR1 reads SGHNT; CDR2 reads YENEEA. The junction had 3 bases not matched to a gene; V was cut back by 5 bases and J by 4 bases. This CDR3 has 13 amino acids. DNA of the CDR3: TGTGCCAGCAGCGGCGACAGGGGAGAGACCCAGTACTTC. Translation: CASSGDRGETQYF.

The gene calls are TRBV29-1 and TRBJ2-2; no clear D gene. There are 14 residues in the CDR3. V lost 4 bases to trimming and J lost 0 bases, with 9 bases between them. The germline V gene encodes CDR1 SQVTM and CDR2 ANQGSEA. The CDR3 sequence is CSVGIEPNTGELFF. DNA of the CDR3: TGCAGCGTTGGTATAGAACCGAACACCGGGGAGCTGTTTTTT.

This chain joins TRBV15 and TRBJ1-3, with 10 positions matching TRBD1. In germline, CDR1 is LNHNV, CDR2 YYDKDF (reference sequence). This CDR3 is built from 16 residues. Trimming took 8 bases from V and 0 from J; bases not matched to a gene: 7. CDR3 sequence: CATARDRGSSGNTIYF. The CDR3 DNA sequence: TGTGCCACCGCGAGGGACAGGGGCAGCTCTGGAAACACCATATATTTT.

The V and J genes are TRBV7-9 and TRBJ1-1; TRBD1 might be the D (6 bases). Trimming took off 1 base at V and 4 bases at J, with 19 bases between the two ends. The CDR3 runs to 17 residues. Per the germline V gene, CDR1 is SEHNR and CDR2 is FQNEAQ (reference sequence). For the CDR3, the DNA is TGTGCCAGCAGCTTAGTTGGGGGAGAAAGAGGGGGCACTGAAGCTTTCTTT. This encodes CASSLVGGERGGTEAFF.

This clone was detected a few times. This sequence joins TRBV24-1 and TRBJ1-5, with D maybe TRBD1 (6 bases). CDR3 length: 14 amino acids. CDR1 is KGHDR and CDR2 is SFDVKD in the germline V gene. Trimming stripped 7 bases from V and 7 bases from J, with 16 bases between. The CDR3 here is CATSPGGGGQPQHF. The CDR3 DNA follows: TGTGCCACCAGCCCCGGGGGGGGCGGGCAGCCCCAGCATTTT.

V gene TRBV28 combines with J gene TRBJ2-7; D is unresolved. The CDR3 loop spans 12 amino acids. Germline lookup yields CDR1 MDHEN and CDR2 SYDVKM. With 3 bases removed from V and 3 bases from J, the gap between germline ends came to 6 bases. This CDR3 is CASSFYSYEQYF. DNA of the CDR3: TGTGCCAGCAGTTTTTACAGCTACGAGCAGTACTTC. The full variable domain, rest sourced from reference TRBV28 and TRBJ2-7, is DVKVTQSSRYLVKRTGEKVFLECVQDMDHENMFWYRQDPGLGLRLIYFSYDVKMKEKGDIPEGYSVSREKKERFSLILESASTNQTSMYLCASSFYSYEQYFGPGTRLTVT.

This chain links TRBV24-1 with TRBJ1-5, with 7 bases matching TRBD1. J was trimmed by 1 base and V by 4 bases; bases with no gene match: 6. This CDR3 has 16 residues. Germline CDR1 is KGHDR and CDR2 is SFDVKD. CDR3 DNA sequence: TGTGCCACCAGTGACTCGGGGACAGTGAGCAATCAGCCCCAGCATTTT. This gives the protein CATSDSGTVSNQPQHF.

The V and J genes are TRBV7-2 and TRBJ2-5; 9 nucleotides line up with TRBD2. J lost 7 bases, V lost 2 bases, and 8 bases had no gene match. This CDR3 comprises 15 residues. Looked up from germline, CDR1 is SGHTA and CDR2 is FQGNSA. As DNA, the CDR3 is TGTGCCAGCAGCTTAACGCGGGGGGGCACCGGGACCCAGTACTTC. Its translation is CASSLTRGGTGTQYF.

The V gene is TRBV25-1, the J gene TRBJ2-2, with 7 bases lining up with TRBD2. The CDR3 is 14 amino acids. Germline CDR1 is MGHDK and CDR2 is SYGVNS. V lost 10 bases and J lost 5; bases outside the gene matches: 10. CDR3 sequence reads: CATTSGGRTGELFF. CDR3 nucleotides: TGTGCCACCACCTCGGGGGGTAGGACCGGGGAGCTGTTTTTT.

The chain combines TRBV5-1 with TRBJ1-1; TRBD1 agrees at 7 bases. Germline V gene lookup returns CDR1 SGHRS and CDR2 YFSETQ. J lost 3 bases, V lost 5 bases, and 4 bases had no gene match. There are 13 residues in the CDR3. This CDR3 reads CASRRQGDTEAFF. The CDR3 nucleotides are TGCGCCAGCAGACGACAGGGAGACACTGAAGCTTTCTTT.

This CDR3 reads CASSVSGTNPSGETDTQYF. The CDR3 region has the DNA TGTGCCAGCAGTGTATCCGGGACCAACCCTTCTGGCGAAACAGATACGCAGTATTTT. The rearrangement joins TRBV2 to TRBJ2-3; D assignment may be TRBD1 or TRBD2 (5 bases each). This CDR3 has 19 residues. Germline-derived CDR1 and CDR2 are SNHLY and FYNNEI. V was trimmed by 4 bases and J by 3 bases, leaving 26 bases between them.

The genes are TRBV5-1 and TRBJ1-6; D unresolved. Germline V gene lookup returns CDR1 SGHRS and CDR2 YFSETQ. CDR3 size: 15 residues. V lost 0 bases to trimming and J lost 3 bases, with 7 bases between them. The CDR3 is CASSLEGGYNSPLHF. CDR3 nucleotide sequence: TGCGCCAGCAGCTTGGAGGGCGGCTATAATTCACCCCTCCACTTT.

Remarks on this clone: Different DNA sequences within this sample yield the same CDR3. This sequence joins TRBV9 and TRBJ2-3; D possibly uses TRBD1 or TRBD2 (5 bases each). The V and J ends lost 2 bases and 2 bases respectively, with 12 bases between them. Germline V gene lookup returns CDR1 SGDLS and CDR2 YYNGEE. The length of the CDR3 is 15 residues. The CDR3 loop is CASSVGAGDTDTQYF. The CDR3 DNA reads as TGTGCCAGCAGCGTCGGGGCAGGAGACACAGATACGCAGTATTTT.

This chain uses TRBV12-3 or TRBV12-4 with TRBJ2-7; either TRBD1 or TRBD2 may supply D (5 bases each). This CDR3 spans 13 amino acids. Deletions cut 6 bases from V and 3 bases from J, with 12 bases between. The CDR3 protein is CASRGWGNYEQYF. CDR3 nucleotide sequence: TGTGCCAGCAGGGGTTGGGGGAACTACGAGCAGTACTTC.

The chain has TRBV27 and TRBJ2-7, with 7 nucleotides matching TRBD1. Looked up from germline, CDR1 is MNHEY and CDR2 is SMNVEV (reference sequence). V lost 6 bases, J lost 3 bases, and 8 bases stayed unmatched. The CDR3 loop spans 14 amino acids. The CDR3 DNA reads TGTGCCAGCAGCCGGGACAGTCAATACTACGAGCAGTACTTC. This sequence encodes CASSRDSQYYEQYF.

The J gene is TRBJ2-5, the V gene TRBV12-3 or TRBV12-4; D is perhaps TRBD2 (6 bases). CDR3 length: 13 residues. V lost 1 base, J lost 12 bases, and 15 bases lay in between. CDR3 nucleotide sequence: TGTGCCAGCAGTTTAGGGACAACGGGGGAGAAGTACTTC. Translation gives CASSLGTTGEKYF.

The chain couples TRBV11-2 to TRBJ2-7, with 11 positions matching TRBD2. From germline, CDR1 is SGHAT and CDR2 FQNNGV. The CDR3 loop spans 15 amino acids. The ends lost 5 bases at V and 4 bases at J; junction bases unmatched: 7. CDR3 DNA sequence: TGTGCCAGCAGCAGACTAGCGGGGTTTTCTTACGAGCAGTACTTC. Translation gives CASSRLAGFSYEQYF.